These 30 T cell receptor beta chains were sequenced from one sample in a study of blood T cell repertoires in COVID-19. Clones were sequenced by immunoSEQ multiplex PCR, and TCRdb holds only the in-frame ones, with some missing. The sample lists around 160,000 clones, 80% occurring once. The sequenced sample was peripheral blood. The receptors were gathered from a man in his sixties with active or convalescent COVID-19.

The chain recombines TRBV19 with TRBJ1-1, with a weak D call TRBD1 (5 bases). V was cut by 6 bases and J by 1 base, with 15 bases left in between. Germline values: CDR1 LNHDA, CDR2 SQIVND (reference sequence). CDR3 length equals 15 residues. Here the CDR3 DNA reads TGTGCCAGTAGGCGTCGAGCCGACAGGAACACTGAAGCTTTCTTT. Translating gives CASRRRADRNTEAFF.

This chain joins TRBV7-2 and TRBJ2-7, with 7 bases aligning to TRBD2. Looked up from germline, CDR1 is SGHTA and CDR2 is FQGNSA. Losses at the gene ends were 1 base for V and 3 bases for J; bases not matched to a gene: 6. The CDR3 length is 15 residues. The CDR3 here is CASSLVSGKDYEQYF. As DNA, the CDR3 is TGTGCCAGCAGCTTAGTAAGCGGGAAGGACTACGAGCAGTACTTC.

V and J are TRBV3-1 (or the pseudogene TRBV3-2) and TRBJ2-6; weak D call: TRBD2 (5 bases). V lost 4 bases and J 0 bases, leaving 10 bases between the germline ends. Germline V gene lookup returns CDR1 LGHDT and CDR2 YNNKEL (reference sequence). The CDR3 sequence is 16 residues long. CDR3 amino acids: CASSLGIHSGANVLTF. In DNA form, the CDR3 reads TGTGCCAGCAGCCTCGGGATTCACTCTGGGGCCAACGTCCTGACTTTC.

CDR3 in DNA: TGTGCCAGCAGGGAAAACCGACAGGCGGGGGCCTACGAGCAGTACTTC. Its translation: CASRENRQAGAYEQYF. This chain uses TRBV2 with TRBJ2-7; D is perhaps TRBD2 (7 bases). The length of the CDR3 is 16 residues. V shed 6 bases and J shed 2 bases, with 20 bases lying between them. The germline CDR1 and CDR2 sequences are SNHLY and FYNNEI.

The chain uses TRBV24-1 and TRBJ2-1, with 14 bases identical to TRBD2. Germline CDR1 is KGHDR and CDR2 is SFDVKD. The CDR3 runs to 21 residues. J gave up 3 bases and V 5 bases, and 17 bases lay outside the gene matches. DNA of the CDR3: TGTGCCACCAGTGCCGACCGTGGGACTAGCGGGAGAGGAACGCTCTACAATGAGCAGTTCTTC. Translating it yields CATSADRGTSGRGTLYNEQFF.

In this sample, this clone turned up a few times. V gene TRBV10-3 combines with J gene TRBJ2-7, with D perhaps matching TRBD1 (6 bases). Germline V CDR1 and CDR2: ENHRY, SYGVKD. Between the trimmed V and J ends, which lost 5 bases and 0 bases, there was a span of 14 bases. The CDR3 is 15 residues long. CDR3 in amino acids: CAISSDRLSSYEQYF. CDR3 nucleotide sequence: TGTGCCATCAGTTCAGACAGGTTGAGCTCCTACGAGCAGTACTTC.

The rearrangement uses TRBV4-2 and TRBJ1-4; D is unclear. Between the trimmed V and J ends, which lost 0 bases and 8 bases, there was a span of 10 bases. The CDR3 extends over 14 amino acids. Germline V gene lookup returns CDR1 LGHNA and CDR2 YNFKEQ. The CDR3 sequence: CASSQETTHEKLFF. Here the CDR3 DNA reads TGTGCCAGCAGCCAAGAGACAACCCACGAAAAACTGTTTTTT.

This clone was observed once. V usage is TRBV5-1 and J usage is TRBJ2-3; D gene uncertain. The CDR3 is 16 amino acids. V lost 0 bases to trimming and J lost 10 bases, with 21 bases between them. CDR1 is SGHRS and CDR2 is YFSETQ in the germline V gene. CDR3: CASSLAFYEESVAQYF. DNA for the CDR3: TGCGCCAGCAGCTTGGCCTTTTATGAGGAAAGCGTGGCGCAGTATTTT.

This chain connects TRBV12-3 or TRBV12-4 to TRBJ1-3, with D unclear. This CDR3 has 13 amino acids. Trimming took off 4 bases at V and 4 bases at J, with 8 bases between the two ends. The CDR3, as DNA: TGTGCCAGCAGTTCGGACTTAGGAAACACCATATATTTT. Translating gives CASSSDLGNTIYF.

The chain is built from TRBV3-1 (or the pseudogene TRBV3-2) and TRBJ1-5; 10 bases are a match to TRBD1. This CDR3 spans 17 amino acids. The V gene end was trimmed by 1 base and the J gene end by 6 bases; junction bases not matched to a gene: 9. Germline-derived CDR1 and CDR2 are LGHDT and YNNKEL (reference sequence). CDR3 amino acids: CASSQVLRQGAGQPQHF. The CDR3 coding sequence is TGTGCCAGCAGCCAAGTTCTACGACAGGGGGCAGGTCAGCCCCAGCATTTT.

This chain uses TRBV6-2 or TRBV6-3 with TRBJ2-1, with TRBD2 matching 10 bases. The V gene end was trimmed by 2 bases and the J gene end by 4 bases; junction bases not matched to a gene: 11. The germline V gene has CDR1 MNHEY and CDR2 SVGEGT. The CDR3 is 18 amino acids. CDR3 protein: CASSYGLAGALFYNEQFF. The DNA of the CDR3 is TGTGCCAGCAGTTACGGGCTAGCGGGAGCCTTATTTTACAATGAGCAGTTCTTC.

The gene calls are TRBV10-1 and TRBJ2-1; 12 bases are a match to TRBD2. The CDR3 runs 17 residues. V shed 2 bases, J shed 6 bases, and the junction held 8 bases outside the gene matches. In germline, CDR1 is WNHNN, CDR2 SYGVQD (reference sequence). The CDR3 DNA follows: TGCGCCAGCAGTGAGACGACCGGGACTAGCGGGCCCAATGAGCAGTTCTTC. Amino acids: CASSETTGTSGPNEQFF.

V is TRBV7-2 and J is TRBJ2-5; 9 bases fit TRBD1. This CDR3 contains 14 residues. Germline V gives CDR1 SGHTA, CDR2 FQGNSA. V shed 4 bases and J 5 bases; nucleotides not matched to a gene: 5. In nucleotides, the CDR3 is TGTGCCAGCAGCTCGACAGGGGGTTTGGAGACCCAGTACTTC. Translated, it gives CASSSTGGLETQYF.

Here the CDR3 reads CASRGDRLNTEAFF. CDR3 coding DNA: TGTGCCAGCAGGGGGGACAGGCTGAACACTGAAGCTTTCTTT. The chain is built from TRBV6-6 and TRBJ1-1; 8 bases are a match to TRBD1. Per the germline V gene, CDR1 is MNHNY and CDR2 is SVGAGI (reference sequence). The CDR3 is 14 amino acids. J lost 0 bases, V lost 6 bases, and 3 bases had no gene match.

The chain links TRBV28 to TRBJ1-4, with D tentatively TRBD1 (5 bases). The V gene lost 6 bases and the J gene lost 8 bases, with 19 bases spanning the gap. CDR3 length equals 15 residues. Germline lookup yields CDR1 MDHEN and CDR2 SYDVKM. CDR3 protein: CASRVGDWEGEKLFF. The CDR3 nucleotides read TGTGCCAGCAGGGTGGGGGACTGGGAAGGCGAAAAACTGTTTTTT.

The chain combines TRBV10-3 with TRBJ2-7; D perhaps matches TRBD2 (6 bases). This CDR3 has 15 residues. From germline, CDR1 is ENHRY and CDR2 SYGVKD. Trimming shortened V by 2 bases and J by 0 bases, and 11 bases separated the two germline ends. In DNA, the CDR3 is TGTGCCATCAGTGAGGGTAGCGGTAGCTCCTACGAGCAGTACTTC. Amino acid sequence: CAISEGSGSSYEQYF.

This clone appeared a few times. The chain has TRBV5-1 and TRBJ2-7; 9 bases fit TRBD2. The J segment lost 4 bases and the V segment lost 0 bases, leaving 11 bases of the junction unmatched. CDR3 length equals 17 residues. The germline gives CDR1 SGHRS, CDR2 YFSETQ. In DNA, the CDR3 is TGCGCCAGCAGCTTGGGTGGGGCAGCGGGAGGAATGTACGAGCAGTACTTC. As protein: CASSLGGAAGGMYEQYF.

The chain has TRBV4-3 and TRBJ1-5; D is ambiguous. This CDR3 contains 14 residues. In germline, CDR1 is LGHNA, CDR2 YSLEER. V lost 1 base to trimming and J lost 2 bases, with 6 bases between them. CDR3 residues: CASSQATGNQPQHF. The CDR3 DNA reads TGCGCCAGCAGCCAAGCAACAGGCAATCAGCCCCAGCATTTT.

This clone was seen a handful of times. This sequence joins TRBV11-2 and TRBJ1-6; D possibly corresponds to TRBD1 (6 bases). The CDR3 has 18 residues. The V end was cut by 5 bases, the J end by 8 bases, with 25 bases between. The germline V gene encodes CDR1 SGHAT and CDR2 FQNNGV. The CDR3 DNA reads as TGTGCCAGCAGCCTTAGATGGGGGGGCGCACAGGGACATTCACCCCTCCACTTT. Translation gives CASSLRWGGAQGHSPLHF.

The V and J genes are TRBV2 and TRBJ2-1; a weak D match, TRBD2 (6 bases). The germline V and J ends were trimmed by 5 bases and 11 bases, with 16 bases remaining between them. Looked up from germline, CDR1 is SNHLY and CDR2 is FYNNEI. The CDR3 contains 13 residues. The CDR3: CASSFRGEEQQFF. The DNA of the CDR3 is TGTGCCAGCAGTTTCCGCGGGGAGGAGCAGCAGTTCTTC. The full variable domain, its missing parts supplied by reference TRBV2 and TRBJ2-1, is EPEVTQTPSHQVTQMGQEVILRCVPISNHLYFYWYRQILGQKVEFLVSFYNNEISEKSEIFDDQFSVERPDGSNFTLKIRSTKLEDSAMYFCASSFRGEEQQFFGPGTRLTVL.

The genes are TRBV30 and TRBJ1-5, with a weak D call TRBD1 (5 bases). The germline gives CDR1 GTSNPN, CDR2 SVGIG (reference sequence). The CDR3 sequence is 13 residues long. Trimming pared 0 bases from V and 9 bases from J, leaving 12 bases between. The CDR3 region has the DNA TGTGCCTGGAGTGTCCTGGGGGGACTGCCCCAGCATTTT. Its protein product is CAWSVLGGLPQHF.

V gene TRBV3-1 (or the pseudogene TRBV3-2) combines with J gene TRBJ1-2; tentatively, D is TRBD1 (5 bases). Trimming removed 3 bases from V and 7 bases from J, with 15 bases in between. CDR3 length: 14 residues. From germline, CDR1 is LGHDT and CDR2 YNNKEL (reference sequence). The CDR3 region is CASSQVGRGGGYTF. CDR3 DNA: TGTGCCAGCAGCCAGGTTGGTAGGGGAGGTGGCTACACCTTC.

The V gene is TRBV27, the J gene TRBJ2-1, with D possibly TRBD1 on 6 matching bases. The V end was cut by 9 bases, the J end by 7 bases, with 10 bases between. The length of the CDR3 is 11 residues. Germline-derived CDR1 and CDR2 are MNHEY and SMNVEV (reference sequence). CDR3 bases: TGTGCCAGTACTCAGGGGAATGAGCAGTTCTTC. The encoded protein is CASTQGNEQFF.

This chain uses TRBV7-2 with TRBJ1-5, with D tentatively TRBD1 (5 bases). Trimming cost V 5 bases and J 7 bases, with 15 bases left between them. From germline, CDR1 is SGHTA and CDR2 FQGNSA. This CDR3 comprises 14 residues. The CDR3 spells CASSAPGRFQPQHF. The CDR3 coding sequence is TGTGCCAGCAGCGCCCCAGGGAGGTTCCAGCCCCAGCATTTT.

V usage is TRBV6-5 and J usage is TRBJ2-3; weak D call: TRBD1 (6 bases). Trimming removed 6 bases from V and 0 bases from J, with 13 bases in between. Per germline, CDR1 MNHEY and CDR2 SVGAGI. This CDR3 has 15 amino acids. The CDR3 here is CASSPDRRSTDTQYF. Here the CDR3 DNA reads TGTGCCAGCAGCCCGGACAGACGTAGCACAGATACGCAGTATTTT.

This rearrangement joins TRBV6-6 to TRBJ2-1, with no clear D. From germline, CDR1 is MNHNY and CDR2 SVGAGI (reference sequence). This CDR3 comprises 14 residues. V dropped 0 bases and J dropped 5 bases, with 8 bases sitting between them. The CDR3 protein is CASSYSRSNNEQFF. The CDR3 DNA is TGTGCCAGCAGTTACTCGAGAAGTAACAATGAGCAGTTCTTC.

The CDR3 DNA sequence: TGTGCCAGCAGCTTGGAGATTAGCGGCTACGAGCAGTACTTC. It translates to CASSLEISGYEQYF. The chain joins TRBV5-4 to TRBJ2-7, with a weak D call TRBD2 (6 bases). Germline V CDR1 and CDR2: SGHNT, YYREEE (reference sequence). The CDR3 covers 14 residues. Trimming took off 0 bases at V and 3 bases at J, with 10 bases between the two ends.

The rearrangement links TRBV7-8 to TRBJ1-1; TRBD1 matches at 7 bases. The V and J ends lost 2 bases and 0 bases, in that order; junction bases with no gene match: 9. Germline V CDR1 and CDR2: SGHVS, FQNEAQ. CDR3 length equals 17 residues. CDR3 coding DNA: TGTGCCAGCAGCTTACAGGGGGGCCAGAACTTGAACACTGAAGCTTTCTTT. Amino acid sequence: CASSLQGGQNLNTEAFF.

The chain carries TRBV18 and TRBJ2-7; 7 nucleotides line up with TRBD2. The CDR3 contains 14 residues. V dropped 2 bases and J dropped 2; count of bases not matched to a gene: 3. Germline-derived CDR1 and CDR2 are KGHSH and LQKENI. CDR3 protein: CASSPKRGTYEQYF. The CDR3 coding sequence is TGTGCCAGCTCACCAAAGCGGGGTACCTACGAGCAGTACTTC.

With regard to this clone: This same CDR3 is encoded by further DNA sequences in the sample. The chain links TRBV28 to TRBJ2-1; possible D gene TRBD1, 5 bases. V was clipped by 2 bases and J by 3 bases, with 5 bases between them. The CDR3 consists of 13 residues. Germline-derived CDR1 and CDR2 are MDHEN and SYDVKM. CDR3 sequence (DNA): TGTGCCAGCAGTTTAGACAGCTACAATGAGCAGTTCTTC. This gives the protein CASSLDSYNEQFF.